This TCR beta chain is drawn from a study of blood T cell repertoires in COVID-19. As for the study in general: Collection of acute and convalescent COVID-19 samples took place in the United States, Italy and Spain. T cells, B-cell-depleted T cells, or PBMCs supplied cDNA or gDNA.

V was clipped by 3 bases and J by 6 bases, with 12 bases between them. The CDR3 runs to 14 residues. Germline CDR1 is LNHDA and CDR2 is SQIVND (reference sequence). In the original processing: Using reference gene primer amplification, nucleated cell counts were estimated. Sequencing used immunoSEQ multiplex PCR; TCRdb keeps in-frame clones, though not all of them. V, J and clone size derive from that table, while D and trimming were established from the DNA sequence. This sample has roughly 100,000 clones, with less than 85% found just once. Sample: peripheral blood. The origin of this receptor is a woman aged 55 to 70 with acute or convalescent COVID-19. V and J are TRBV19 and TRBJ1-5; unclear D gene. CDR3 sequence reads: CASSINLSRQPQHF. CDR3 DNA: TGTGCCAGTAGTATTAATCTCTCGCGTCAGCCCCAGCATTTT.